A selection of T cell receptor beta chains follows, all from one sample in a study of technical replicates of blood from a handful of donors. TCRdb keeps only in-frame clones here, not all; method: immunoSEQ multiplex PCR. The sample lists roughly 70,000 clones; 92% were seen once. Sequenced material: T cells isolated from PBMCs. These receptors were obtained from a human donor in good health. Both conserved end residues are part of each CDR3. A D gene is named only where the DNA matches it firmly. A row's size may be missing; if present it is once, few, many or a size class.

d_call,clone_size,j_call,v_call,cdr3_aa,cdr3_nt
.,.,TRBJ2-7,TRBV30,CAFQGGNSYEQYF,TGTGCCTTCCAGGGGGGAAACTCCTACGAGCAGTACTTC
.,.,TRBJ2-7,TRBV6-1,CASSPQLHTYEQYF,TGTGCCAGCAGTCCACAACTACACACCTACGAGCAGTACTTC
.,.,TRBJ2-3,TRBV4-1,CASSQLRVADTQYF,TGCGCCAGCAGCCAACTCCGGGTTGCAGATACGCAGTATTTT
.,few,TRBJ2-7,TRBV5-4,CASSLDGYEQYF,TGTGCCAGCAGCTTGGACGGTTACGAGCAGTACTTC
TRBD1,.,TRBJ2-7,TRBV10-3,CAISEAQDRGTTYEQYF,TGTGCCATCAGTGAAGCCCAAGACAGGGGCACCACCTACGAGCAGTACTTC
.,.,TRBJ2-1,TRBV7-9,CASSVGQEQFF,TGTGCCAGCAGCGTGGGACAAGAGCAGTTCTTC
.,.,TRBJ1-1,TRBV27,CASSLRGGNTEAFF,TGTGCCAGCAGTTTACGGGGTGGGAACACTGAAGCTTTCTTT
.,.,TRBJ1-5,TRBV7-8,CASSLWGVEQPQHF,TGTGCCAGCAGCTTATGGGGGGTAGAACAGCCCCAGCATTTT
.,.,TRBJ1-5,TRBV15,CATSRDPGDVGNQPQHF,TGTGCCACCAGCAGAGACCCCGGGGATGTCGGCAATCAGCCCCAGCATTTT
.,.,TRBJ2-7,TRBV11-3,CASSSLGLPIEQYF,TGTGCCAGCAGCTCACTAGGACTGCCGATCGAGCAGTACTTC
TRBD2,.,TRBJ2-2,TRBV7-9,CAPEVRLAGRTGELFF,TGTGCCCCCGAAGTGAGGCTAGCGGGACGAACCGGGGAGCTGTTTTTT
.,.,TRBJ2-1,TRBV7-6,CASSLAEGLRNEQFF,TGTGCCAGCAGCTTAGCCGAGGGTCTTCGGAATGAGCAGTTCTTC
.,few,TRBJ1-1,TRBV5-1,CASSWTPGQSTEAFF,TGCGCCAGCAGCTGGACCCCGGGACAAAGCACTGAAGCTTTCTTT
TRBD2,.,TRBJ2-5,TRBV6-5,CASRGTSGSKQYF,TGTGCCAGCCGCGGGACTAGCGGGAGTAAGCAGTACTTC
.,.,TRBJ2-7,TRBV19,CASSISGITHEQYF,TGTGCCAGTAGTATTTCGGGGATAACCCACGAGCAGTACTTC
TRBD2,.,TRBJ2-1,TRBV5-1,CASGTNGNEQFF,TGCGCCAGCGGGACTAATGGCAATGAGCAGTTCTTC
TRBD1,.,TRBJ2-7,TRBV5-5,CASSLAPVGQGRSGYEQYF,TGTGCCAGCAGCTTGGCCCCAGTTGGACAGGGGAGAAGCGGCTACGAGCAGTACTTC
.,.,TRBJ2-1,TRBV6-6,CASTRSQSDEQFF,TGTGCCAGCACCCGAAGTCAGTCTGATGAGCAGTTCTTC
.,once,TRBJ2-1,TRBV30,CAWRRSYDEQFF,TGTGCTTGGAGGAGAAGCTATGATGAGCAGTTCTTC
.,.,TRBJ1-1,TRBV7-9,CASSPSGTGTEAFF,TGTGCCAGCAGCCCGAGCGGGACTGGCACTGAAGCTTTCTTT
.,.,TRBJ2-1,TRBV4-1,CASSRDGNEQFF,TGCGCCAGCAGCAGAGATGGCAATGAGCAGTTCTTC
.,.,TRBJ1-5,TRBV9,CASSVDSRPNQPQHF,TGTGCCAGCAGCGTAGACAGCCGGCCCAATCAGCCCCAGCATTTT
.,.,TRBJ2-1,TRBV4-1,CASSSRETSYNEQFF,TGCGCCAGCAGCTCTCGCGAGACTAGCTACAATGAGCAGTTCTTC
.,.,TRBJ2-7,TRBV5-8,CASSTRLAYEQYF,TGTGCCAGCAGCACTAGGCTAGCCTACGAGCAGTACTTC
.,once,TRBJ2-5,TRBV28,CASRTEETQYF,TGTGCCAGCCGGACAGAAGAGACCCAGTACTTC
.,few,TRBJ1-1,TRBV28,CASRPQEMNTEAFF,TGTGCCAGCAGACCACAGGAGATGAACACTGAAGCTTTCTTT
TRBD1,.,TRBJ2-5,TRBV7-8,CASSSRGVRGETQYF,TGTGCCAGCAGCTCCCGAGGGGTCAGGGGGGAGACCCAGTACTTC
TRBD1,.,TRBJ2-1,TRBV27,CASSRDRGSLSYNEQFF,TGTGCCAGCAGTCGGGACAGGGGATCCCTATCCTACAATGAGCAGTTCTTC
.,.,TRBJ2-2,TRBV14,CASSLQGKTGELFF,TGTGCCAGCAGCCTGCAGGGTAAAACCGGGGAGCTGTTTTTT
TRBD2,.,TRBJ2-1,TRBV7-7,CASSQGLAGGNEQFF,TGTGCCAGCAGCCAGGGACTAGCGGGAGGAAATGAGCAGTTCTTC
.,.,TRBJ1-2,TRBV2,CASLTGFYGYTF,TGTGCCAGCCTTACAGGCTTCTATGGCTACACCTTC
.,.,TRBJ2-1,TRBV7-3,CASSSGTSYNEQFF,TGTGCCAGCAGCAGCGGAACCTCCTACAATGAGCAGTTCTTC
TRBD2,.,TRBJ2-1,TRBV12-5,CASGQRAGTYNEQFF,TGTGCTAGTGGTCAACGAGCGGGGACCTACAATGAGCAGTTCTTC
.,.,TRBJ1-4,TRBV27,CASSFGLGYTGKSEKLFF,TGTGCCAGCAGTTTCGGGCTGGGGTATACAGGGAAAAGTGAAAAACTGTTTTTT
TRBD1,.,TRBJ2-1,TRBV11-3,CASSHDRVSYNEQFF,TGTGCCAGCAGCCACGACAGGGTCTCCTACAATGAGCAGTTCTTC
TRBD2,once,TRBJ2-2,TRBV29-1,CSVESSGRRELFF,TGCAGCGTTGAAAGTAGCGGGAGACGAGAGCTGTTTTTT
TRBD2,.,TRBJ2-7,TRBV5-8,CASSLRLADYEQYF,TGTGCCAGCAGCTTAAGACTAGCGGACTACGAGCAGTACTTC
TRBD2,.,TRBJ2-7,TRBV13,CASSLRLAGAYEQYF,TGTGCCAGCAGCTTAAGGCTAGCGGGAGCCTACGAGCAGTACTTC
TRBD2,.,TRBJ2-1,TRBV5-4,CASSLEPAAGLPGDEQFF,TGTGCCAGCAGCTTGGAACCAGCGGCGGGACTACCTGGGGATGAGCAGTTCTTC
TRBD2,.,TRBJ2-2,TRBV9,CASSRGSGRNLFGELFF,TGTGCCAGCAGCCGAGGTAGCGGGAGGAATCTGTTCGGGGAGCTGTTTTTT
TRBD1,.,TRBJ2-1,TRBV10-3,CAIRTGTGAVNEQFF,TGTGCCATCAGGACCGGGACAGGGGCGGTTAATGAGCAGTTCTTC
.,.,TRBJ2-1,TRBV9,CASARDFLWEQFF,TGTGCCAGCGCCCGGGACTTTTTATGGGAGCAGTTCTTC
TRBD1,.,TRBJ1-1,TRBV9,CASSAGTVVYRNTEAFF,TGTGCCAGCAGCGCCGGGACAGTAGTTTATAGAAACACTGAAGCTTTCTTT
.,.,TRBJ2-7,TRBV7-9,CASSPGGSLYEQYF,TGTGCCAGCAGCCCCGGCGGCTCCCTCTACGAGCAGTACTTC
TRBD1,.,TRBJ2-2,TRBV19,CASSIGDRTPTGELFF,TGTGCCAGTAGTATAGGGGACAGGACACCGACCGGGGAGCTGTTTTTT
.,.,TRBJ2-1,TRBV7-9,CASSSVDNEQFF,TGTGCCAGCAGCTCCGTCGACAATGAGCAGTTCTTC
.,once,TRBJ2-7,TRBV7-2,CASNLGGLYEQYF,TGTGCCAGCAACCTAGGCGGCCTCTACGAGCAGTACTTC
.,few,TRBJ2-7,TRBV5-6,CASSLTIEQYF,TGTGCCAGCAGCTTAACTATCGAGCAGTACTTC
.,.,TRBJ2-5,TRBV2,CASLRRFQETQYF,TGTGCCAGCCTGAGGAGGTTCCAAGAGACCCAGTACTTC
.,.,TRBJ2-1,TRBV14,CASSQVRGGDYNEQFF,TGTGCCAGCAGCCAAGTTCGCGGAGGGGACTACAATGAGCAGTTCTTC
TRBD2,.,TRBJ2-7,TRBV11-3,CASSLQAWAGGPGSKEQYF,TGTGCCAGCAGCTTACAAGCTTGGGCGGGAGGGCCAGGGTCGAAAGAGCAGTACTTC
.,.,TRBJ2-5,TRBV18,CASSPVAQETQYF,TGTGCCAGCTCACCGGTGGCACAAGAGACCCAGTACTTC
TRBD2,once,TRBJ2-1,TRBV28,CANRLAGGINEQFF,TGTGCCAACAGACTAGCGGGAGGAATCAATGAGCAGTTCTTC
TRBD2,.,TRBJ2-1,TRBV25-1,CASTSGNYNEQFF,TGTGCCAGCACCAGCGGGAATTACAATGAGCAGTTCTTC
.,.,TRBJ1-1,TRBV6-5,CASSYGLLNTEAFF,TGTGCCAGCAGTTACGGCCTGCTGAACACTGAAGCTTTCTTT
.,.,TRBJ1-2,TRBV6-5,CASRMDSNYGYTF,TGTGCCAGCAGAATGGACAGCAACTATGGCTACACCTTC